This TCR beta chain was sequenced in a study of OX40 agonist ivuxolimab in advanced cancers. About the investigation overall: The costimulatory receptor OX40 (CD134) was targeted by ivuxolimab, a fully human IgG2 agonistic monoclonal antibody. Intravenous ivuxolimab was administered to patients every 2 weeks at six dose levels: 0.01, 0.1, 0.3, 1.5, 3 and 10 mg/kg. Of the 50 to 55 patients in dose escalation, 19 had hepatocellular carcinoma, approximately 15 had melanoma, 9 had renal cell carcinoma and 9 had head and neck cancer. In the dose-escalation cohort, roughly four fifths of patients were male, and the mean age was approximately 60 years, with a range of roughly 20 to 85. Prior anti-PD-1, anti-PD-L1 or anti-CTLA-4 therapy was permitted, and checkpoint inhibitors had been received by about 37% of dose-escalation patients. Partial responses occurred in three dose-escalation patients: two with cutaneous melanoma and one with hepatocellular carcinoma. The point of sequencing TCRbeta in the periphery was to test whether ivuxolimab changed TCR sequence diversity and drove clonal T-cell expansion. The paper covers the monotherapy dose-escalation part of the phase I ivuxolimab trial, which included N of about 50 patients. Broad study findings and their caveats: At doses of 0.1 to 3.0 mg/kg, clonal expansion of both CD4+ and CD8+ blood T cells was observed from baseline to week 6. In the 0.1-3.0 mg/kg groups, partial responders had among the lowest normalized peripheral clonal expansion, particularly in CD8+ T cells. Low levels of normalized T-cell clonal expansion were also seen in some patients who did not respond. After ivuxolimab, more expanded clones were found on average in CD8+ T cells than in CD4+ T cells. The antigen specificity of the peripheral T cells that underwent clonal expansion was not determined.

The trial excluded patients who had a history of autoimmune disease or were on systemic immunosuppression. Peripheral blood for TCR sequencing was drawn from every dose cohort at baseline, at cycle 4 day 1 and at cycle 7 day 1. Samples came from an open-label, multicenter, first-in-human phase I dose-escalation trial of ivuxolimab. Adults with locally advanced or metastatic melanoma, renal cell carcinoma, hepatocellular carcinoma or head and neck squamous cell carcinoma were enrolled in the trial. Before TCR sequencing, CD4+ T cells and CD8+ T cells from peripheral blood were sorted into separate populations. The table lists this clone with a few counts. Which antigen it targets is not known. No clone much larger than this one lies a single base away; base qualities are absent. From its cysteine to its phenylalanine, the CDR3 spans 16 amino acids. Kept here is only the CDR3 DNA, which spans 48 bases and is read in frame from base 1. Based on the germline V gene, the CDR1 and CDR2 sequences are SGHTA and FQGNSA. Unmatched junction bases come to 7, with V trimmed by 4 bases and J by 3 bases.

Genomic DNA was extracted from sorted cells for sequencing of the TCRbeta CDR3 region. The immunoSEQ Assay was used for sequencing of TCRbeta CDR3 regions. TCRdb took over this immuneACCESS table, retaining in-frame rearrangements with V and J assigned. Such tables are incomplete; in checked studies, under half of the missing clones stem from an unresolved V gene, and the remainder is unexplained. The sample includes just under 85,000 clones, with roughly 83% observed a single time. The ten largest clones capture around 0.84% of the sample. The TCR originated in an adult with an advanced solid tumor such as melanoma, head and neck, liver or kidney cancer. Rearrangement joined TRBV7-2 to TRBJ2-7, with 12 middle bases fitting TRBD1. The sample here was CD4+ or CD8+ T cells sorted from blood, taken in a trial of the OX40 agonist ivuxolimab. The DNA sequence is TGTGCCAGCAGCTCCCTGGGACAGGGGGCGGGCTACGAGCAGTACTTC. This translates into CASSSLGQGAGYEQYF.